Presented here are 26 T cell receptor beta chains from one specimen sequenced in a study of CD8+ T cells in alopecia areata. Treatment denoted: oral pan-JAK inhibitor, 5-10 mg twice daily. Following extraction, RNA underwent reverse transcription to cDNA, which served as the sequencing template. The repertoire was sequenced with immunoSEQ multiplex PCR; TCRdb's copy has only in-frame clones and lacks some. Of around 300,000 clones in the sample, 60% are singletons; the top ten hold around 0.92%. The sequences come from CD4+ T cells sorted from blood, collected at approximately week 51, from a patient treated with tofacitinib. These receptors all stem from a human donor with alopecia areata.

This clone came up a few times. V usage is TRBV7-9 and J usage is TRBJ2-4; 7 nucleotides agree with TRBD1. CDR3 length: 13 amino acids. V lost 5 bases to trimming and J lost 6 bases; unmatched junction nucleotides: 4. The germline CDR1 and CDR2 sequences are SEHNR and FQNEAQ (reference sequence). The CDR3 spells CASSHRQGNIQYF. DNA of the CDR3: TGTGCCAGCAGCCACCGACAGGGAAACATTCAGTACTTC.

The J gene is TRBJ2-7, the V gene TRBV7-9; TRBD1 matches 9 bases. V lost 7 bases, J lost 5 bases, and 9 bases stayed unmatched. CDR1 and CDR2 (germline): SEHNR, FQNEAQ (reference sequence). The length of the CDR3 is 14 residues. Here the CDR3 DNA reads TGTGCCAGCATATCCACGGGACAGGGTAACGAGCAGTACTTC. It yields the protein CASISTGQGNEQYF. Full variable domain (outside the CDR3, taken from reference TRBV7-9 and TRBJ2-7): DTGVSQNPRHKITKRGQNVTFRCDPISEHNRLYWYRQTLGQGPEFLTYFQNEAQLEKSRLLSDRFSAERPKGSFSTLEIQRTEQGDSAMYLCASISTGQGNEQYFGPGTRLTVT.

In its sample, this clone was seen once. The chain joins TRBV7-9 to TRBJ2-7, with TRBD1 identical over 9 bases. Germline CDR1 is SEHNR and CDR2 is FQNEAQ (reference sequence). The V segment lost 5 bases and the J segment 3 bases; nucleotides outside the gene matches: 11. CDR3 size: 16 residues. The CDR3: CASSPPRQGGGYEQYF. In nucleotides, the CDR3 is TGTGCCAGCAGCCCTCCACGACAGGGGGGCGGCTACGAGCAGTACTTC.

CDR3 in amino acids: CASSQEAKNIQYF. The CDR3 DNA is TGCGCCAGCAGCCAAGAAGCCAAAAACATTCAGTACTTC. The chain combines TRBV4-1 with TRBJ2-4; D ambiguous. The V end was cut by 0 bases, the J end by 0 bases, with 0 bases between. This CDR3 is built from 13 residues. The V gene's germline CDR1 is MGHRA and CDR2 YSYEKL.

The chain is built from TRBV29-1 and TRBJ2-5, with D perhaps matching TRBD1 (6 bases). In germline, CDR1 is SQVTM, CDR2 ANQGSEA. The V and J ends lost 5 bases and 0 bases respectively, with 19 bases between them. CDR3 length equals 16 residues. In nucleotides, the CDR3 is TGCAGCGTTTTTAGAGGGACACAAATGTACCAAGAGACCCAGTACTTC. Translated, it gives CSVFRGTQMYQETQYF.

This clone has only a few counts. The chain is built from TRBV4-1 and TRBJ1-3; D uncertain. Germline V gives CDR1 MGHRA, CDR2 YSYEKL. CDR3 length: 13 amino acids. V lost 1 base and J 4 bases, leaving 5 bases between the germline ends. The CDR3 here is CASSQGGGNTIYF. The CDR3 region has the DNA TGCGCCAGCAGCCAAGGAGGCGGAAACACCATATATTTT.

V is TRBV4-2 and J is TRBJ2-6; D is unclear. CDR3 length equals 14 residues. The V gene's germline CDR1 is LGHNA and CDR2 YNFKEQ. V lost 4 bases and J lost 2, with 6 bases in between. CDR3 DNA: TGTGCCAGCAGCCGCTCCCCTGGGGCCAACGTCCTGACTTTC. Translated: CASSRSPGANVLTF.

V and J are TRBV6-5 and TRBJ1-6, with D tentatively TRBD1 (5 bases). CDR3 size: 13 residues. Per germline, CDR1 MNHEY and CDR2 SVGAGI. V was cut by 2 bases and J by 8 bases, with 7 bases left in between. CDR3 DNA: TGTGCCAGCAGTTACAGGGGTCATTCACCCCTCCACTTT. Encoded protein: CASSYRGHSPLHF.

The CDR3 loop reads CAWPLDSMNTEAFF. CDR3 nucleotides: TGTGCCTGGCCCCTGGACAGCATGAACACTGAAGCTTTCTTT. The rearrangement links TRBV30 to TRBJ1-1; D might be TRBD1 (6 bases). The CDR3 consists of 14 residues. Germline V gene lookup returns CDR1 GTSNPN and CDR2 SVGIG (reference sequence). The V gene lost 5 bases and the J gene lost 0 bases, with 13 bases spanning the gap.

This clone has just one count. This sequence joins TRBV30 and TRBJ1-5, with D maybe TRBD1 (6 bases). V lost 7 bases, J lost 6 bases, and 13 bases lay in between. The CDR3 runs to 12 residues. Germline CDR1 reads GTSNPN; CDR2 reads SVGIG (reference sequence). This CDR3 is CALEKDSQPQHF. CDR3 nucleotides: TGTGCCTTGGAGAAGGACAGTCAGCCCCAGCATTTT.

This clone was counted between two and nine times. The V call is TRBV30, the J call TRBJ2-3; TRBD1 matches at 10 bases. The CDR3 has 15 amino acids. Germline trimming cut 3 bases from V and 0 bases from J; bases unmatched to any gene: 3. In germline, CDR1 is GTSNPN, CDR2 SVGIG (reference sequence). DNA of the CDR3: TGTGCCTGGAGCTGGGGACAGGGGAGCACAGATACGCAGTATTTT. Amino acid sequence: CAWSWGQGSTDTQYF.

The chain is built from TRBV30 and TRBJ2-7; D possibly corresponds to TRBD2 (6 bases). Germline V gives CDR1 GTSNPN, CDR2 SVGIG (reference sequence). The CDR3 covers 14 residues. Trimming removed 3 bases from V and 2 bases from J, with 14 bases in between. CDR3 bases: TGTGCCTGGAGGGCTAGCGTAGGGACCTACGAGCAGTACTTC. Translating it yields CAWRASVGTYEQYF.

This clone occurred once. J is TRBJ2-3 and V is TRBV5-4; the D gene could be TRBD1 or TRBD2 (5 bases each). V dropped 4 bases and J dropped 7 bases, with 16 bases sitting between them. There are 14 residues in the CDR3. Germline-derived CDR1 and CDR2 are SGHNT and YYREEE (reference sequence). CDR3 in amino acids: CASSVRGLFNTQYF. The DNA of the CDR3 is TGTGCCAGCAGCGTCCGGGGCCTCTTTAATACGCAGTATTTT.

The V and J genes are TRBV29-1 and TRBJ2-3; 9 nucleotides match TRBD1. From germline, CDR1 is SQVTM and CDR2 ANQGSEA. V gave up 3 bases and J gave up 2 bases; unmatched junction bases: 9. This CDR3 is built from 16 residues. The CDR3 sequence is CSVEGEDRGTTDTQYF. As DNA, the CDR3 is TGCAGCGTTGAGGGGGAGGACAGGGGAACCACAGATACGCAGTATTTT.

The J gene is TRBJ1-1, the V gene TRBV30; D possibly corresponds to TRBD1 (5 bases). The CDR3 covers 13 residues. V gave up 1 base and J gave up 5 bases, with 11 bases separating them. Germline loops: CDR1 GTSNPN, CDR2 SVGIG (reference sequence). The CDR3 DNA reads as TGTGCCTGGAGTGCAGGGAAACGAACTGAAGCTTTCTTT. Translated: CAWSAGKRTEAFF.

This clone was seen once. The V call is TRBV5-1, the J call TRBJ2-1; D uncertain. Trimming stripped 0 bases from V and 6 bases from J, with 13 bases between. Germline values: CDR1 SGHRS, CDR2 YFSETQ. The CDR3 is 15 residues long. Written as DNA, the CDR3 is TGCGCCAGCAGCTTGGCAGGACCCTTGATCAATGAGCAGTTCTTC. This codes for CASSLAGPLINEQFF.

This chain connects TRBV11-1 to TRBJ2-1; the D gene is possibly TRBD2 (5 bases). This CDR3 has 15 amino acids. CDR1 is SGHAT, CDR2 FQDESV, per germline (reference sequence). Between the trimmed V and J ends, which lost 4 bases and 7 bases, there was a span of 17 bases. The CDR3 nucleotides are TGTGCCAGCAGCTACGAATTCCCATCGGGGAATGAGCAGTTCTTC. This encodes CASSYEFPSGNEQFF.

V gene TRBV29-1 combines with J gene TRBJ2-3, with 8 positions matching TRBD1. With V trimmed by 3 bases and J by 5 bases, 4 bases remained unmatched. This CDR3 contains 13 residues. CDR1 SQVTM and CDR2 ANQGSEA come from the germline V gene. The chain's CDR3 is CSVDLDRVDTQYF. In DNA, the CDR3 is TGCAGCGTTGACCTGGACAGGGTAGATACGCAGTATTTT.

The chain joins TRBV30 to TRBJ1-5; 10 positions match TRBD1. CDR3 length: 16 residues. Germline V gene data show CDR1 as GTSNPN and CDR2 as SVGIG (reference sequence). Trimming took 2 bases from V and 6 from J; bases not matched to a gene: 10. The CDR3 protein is CAWSTRQGALSQPQHF. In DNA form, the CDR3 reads TGTGCCTGGAGTACACGACAGGGGGCGTTAAGTCAGCCCCAGCATTTT.

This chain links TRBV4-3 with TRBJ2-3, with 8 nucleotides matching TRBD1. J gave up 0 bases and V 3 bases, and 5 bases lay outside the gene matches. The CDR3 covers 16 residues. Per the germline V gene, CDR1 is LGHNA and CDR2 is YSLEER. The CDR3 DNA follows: TGCGCCAGCAGCCAGGGTGACAGGGGAAGCACAGATACGCAGTATTTT. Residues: CASSQGDRGSTDTQYF.

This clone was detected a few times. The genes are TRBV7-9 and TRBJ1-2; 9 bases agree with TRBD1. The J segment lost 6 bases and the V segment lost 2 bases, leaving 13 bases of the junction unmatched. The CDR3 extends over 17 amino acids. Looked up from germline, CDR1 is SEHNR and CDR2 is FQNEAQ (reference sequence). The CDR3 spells CASSLTHPGTGSHGYTF. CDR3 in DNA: TGTGCCAGCAGCTTAACCCATCCCGGGACAGGGAGCCATGGCTACACCTTC.

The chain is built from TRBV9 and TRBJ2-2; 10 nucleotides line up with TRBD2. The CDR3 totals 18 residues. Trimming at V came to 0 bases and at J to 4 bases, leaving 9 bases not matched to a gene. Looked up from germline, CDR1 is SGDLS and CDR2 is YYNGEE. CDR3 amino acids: CASSVAGAGGPGTGELFF. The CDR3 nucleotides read TGTGCCAGCAGCGTAGCTGGAGCGGGGGGGCCGGGCACCGGGGAGCTGTTTTTT.

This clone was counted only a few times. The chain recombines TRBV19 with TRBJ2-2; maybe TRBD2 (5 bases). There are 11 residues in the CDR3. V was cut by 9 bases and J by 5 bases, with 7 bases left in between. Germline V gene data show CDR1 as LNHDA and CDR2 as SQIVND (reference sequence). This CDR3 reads CASRGTGELFF. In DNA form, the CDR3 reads TGTGCCAGCCGAGGGACCGGGGAGCTGTTTTTT.

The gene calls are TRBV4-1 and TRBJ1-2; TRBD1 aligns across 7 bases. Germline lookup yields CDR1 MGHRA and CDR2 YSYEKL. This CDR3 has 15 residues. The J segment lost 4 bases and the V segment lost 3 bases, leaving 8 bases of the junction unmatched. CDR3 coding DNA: TGCGCCAGCAGCCAGACCTCGGGACAGTCCTATGGCTACACCTTC. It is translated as CASSQTSGQSYGYTF.

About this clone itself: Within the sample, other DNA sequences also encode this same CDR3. DNA of the CDR3: TGTGCCAGCAGTTACTCGGCATCTAACTATGGCTACACCTTC. This codes for CASSYSASNYGYTF. This sequence joins TRBV6-5 and TRBJ1-2; no clear D. Germline CDR1 MNHEY, CDR2 SVGAGI. The V gene lost 0 bases and the J gene lost 0 bases, with 5 bases spanning the gap. The CDR3 covers 14 residues.

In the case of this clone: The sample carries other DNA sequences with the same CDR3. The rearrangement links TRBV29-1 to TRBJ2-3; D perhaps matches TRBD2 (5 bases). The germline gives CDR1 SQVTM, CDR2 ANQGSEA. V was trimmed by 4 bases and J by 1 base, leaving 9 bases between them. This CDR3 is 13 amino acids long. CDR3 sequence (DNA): TGCAGCGTTGTGAGGGATGGCACAGATACGCAGTATTTT. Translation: CSVVRDGTDTQYF.